The clone carrying this TCR beta chain rates as medium-sized. The data were produced by immunoSEQ multiplex PCR, yet TCRdb's version contains in-frame clones alone and is incomplete. The sample carries about 50,000 clones, around 87% recorded once. This sample was taken from a study of OX40 agonist ivuxolimab in advanced cancers. Whole-study context: Clinicians treated patients with ivuxolimab, an agonistic anti-OX40 (CD134) antibody. Patients were dosed intravenously with ivuxolimab at 0.01 to 10 mg/kg every 2 weeks.

Sequenced material: CD4+ or CD8+ T cells sorted from blood, taken in a trial of the OX40 agonist ivuxolimab. This receptor was identified in an adult with an advanced solid tumor such as melanoma, head and neck, liver or kidney cancer.

In nucleotides, the CDR3 is TGTGCCAGCAGTGGACAGACGCTAGCCAAAAACATTCAGTACTTC. It translates to CASSGQTLAKNIQYF. J is TRBJ2-4 and V is TRBV28; D may be TRBD1 (6 bases). Germline CDR1 reads MDHEN; CDR2 reads SYDVKM. The CDR3 covers 15 residues. Trimming pared 5 bases from V and 0 bases from J, leaving 11 bases between.